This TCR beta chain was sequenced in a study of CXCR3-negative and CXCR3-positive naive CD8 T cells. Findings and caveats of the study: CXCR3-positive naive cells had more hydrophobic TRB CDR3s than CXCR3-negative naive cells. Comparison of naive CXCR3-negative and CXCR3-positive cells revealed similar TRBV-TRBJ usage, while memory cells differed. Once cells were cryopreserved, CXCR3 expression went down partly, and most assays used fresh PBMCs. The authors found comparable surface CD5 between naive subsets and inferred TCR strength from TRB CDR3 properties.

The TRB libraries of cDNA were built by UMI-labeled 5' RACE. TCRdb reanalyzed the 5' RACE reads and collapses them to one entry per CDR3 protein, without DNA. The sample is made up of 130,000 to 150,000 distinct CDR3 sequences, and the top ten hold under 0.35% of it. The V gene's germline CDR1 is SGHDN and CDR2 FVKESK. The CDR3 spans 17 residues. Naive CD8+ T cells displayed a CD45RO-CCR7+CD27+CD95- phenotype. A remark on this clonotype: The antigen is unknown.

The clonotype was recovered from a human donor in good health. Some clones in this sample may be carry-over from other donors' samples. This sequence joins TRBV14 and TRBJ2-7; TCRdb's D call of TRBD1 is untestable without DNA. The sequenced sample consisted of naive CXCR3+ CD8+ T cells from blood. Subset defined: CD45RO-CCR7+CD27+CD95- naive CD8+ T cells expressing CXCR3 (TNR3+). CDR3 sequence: CASSQEPGTVNSYEQYF.